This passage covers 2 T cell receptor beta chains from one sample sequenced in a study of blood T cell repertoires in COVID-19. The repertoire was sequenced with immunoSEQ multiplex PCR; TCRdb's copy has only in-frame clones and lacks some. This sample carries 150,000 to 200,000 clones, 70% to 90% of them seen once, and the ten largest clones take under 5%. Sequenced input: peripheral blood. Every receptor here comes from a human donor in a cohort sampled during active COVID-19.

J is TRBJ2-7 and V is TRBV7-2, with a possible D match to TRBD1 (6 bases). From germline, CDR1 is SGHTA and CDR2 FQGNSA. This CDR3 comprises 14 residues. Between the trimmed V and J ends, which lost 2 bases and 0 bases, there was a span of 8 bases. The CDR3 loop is CASSLWDTSYEQYF. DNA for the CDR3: TGTGCCAGCAGCTTATGGGACACCTCCTACGAGCAGTACTTC.

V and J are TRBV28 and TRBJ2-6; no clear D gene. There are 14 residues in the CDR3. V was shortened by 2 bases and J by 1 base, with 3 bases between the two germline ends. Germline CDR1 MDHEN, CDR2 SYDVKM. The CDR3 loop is CASSLHSGANVLTF. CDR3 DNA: TGTGCCAGCAGTTTACATTCTGGGGCCAACGTCCTGACTTTC.